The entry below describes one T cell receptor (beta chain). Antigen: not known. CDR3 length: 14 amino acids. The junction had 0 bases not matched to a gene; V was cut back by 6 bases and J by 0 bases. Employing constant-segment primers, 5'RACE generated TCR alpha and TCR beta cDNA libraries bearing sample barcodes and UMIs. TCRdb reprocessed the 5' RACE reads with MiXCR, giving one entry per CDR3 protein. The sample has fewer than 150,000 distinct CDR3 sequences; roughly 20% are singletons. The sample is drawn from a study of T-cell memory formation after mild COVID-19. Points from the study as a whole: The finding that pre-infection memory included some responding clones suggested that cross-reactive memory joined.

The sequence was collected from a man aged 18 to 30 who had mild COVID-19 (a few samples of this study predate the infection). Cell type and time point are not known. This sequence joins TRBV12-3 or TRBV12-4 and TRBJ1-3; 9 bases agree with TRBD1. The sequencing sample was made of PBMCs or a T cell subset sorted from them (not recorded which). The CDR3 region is CASRDRGSGNTIYF. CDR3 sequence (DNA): TGTGCCAGCAGGGACAGGGGCTCTGGAAACACCATATATTTT.